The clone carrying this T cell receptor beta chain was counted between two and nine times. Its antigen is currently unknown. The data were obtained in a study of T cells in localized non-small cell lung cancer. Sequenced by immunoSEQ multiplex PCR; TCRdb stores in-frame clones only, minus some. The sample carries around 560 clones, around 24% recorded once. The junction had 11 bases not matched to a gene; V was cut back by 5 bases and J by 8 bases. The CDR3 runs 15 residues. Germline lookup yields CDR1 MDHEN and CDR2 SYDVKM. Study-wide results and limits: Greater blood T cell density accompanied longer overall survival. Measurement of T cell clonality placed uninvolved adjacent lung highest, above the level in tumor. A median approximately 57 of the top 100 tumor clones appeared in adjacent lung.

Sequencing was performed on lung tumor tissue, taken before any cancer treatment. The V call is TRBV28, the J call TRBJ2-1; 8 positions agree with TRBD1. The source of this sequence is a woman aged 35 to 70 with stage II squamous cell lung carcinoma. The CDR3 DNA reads TGTGCCAGCAGTGCGTCCAGGGGGCGCGTCGATGAGCAGTTCTTC. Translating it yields CASSASRGRVDEQFF.